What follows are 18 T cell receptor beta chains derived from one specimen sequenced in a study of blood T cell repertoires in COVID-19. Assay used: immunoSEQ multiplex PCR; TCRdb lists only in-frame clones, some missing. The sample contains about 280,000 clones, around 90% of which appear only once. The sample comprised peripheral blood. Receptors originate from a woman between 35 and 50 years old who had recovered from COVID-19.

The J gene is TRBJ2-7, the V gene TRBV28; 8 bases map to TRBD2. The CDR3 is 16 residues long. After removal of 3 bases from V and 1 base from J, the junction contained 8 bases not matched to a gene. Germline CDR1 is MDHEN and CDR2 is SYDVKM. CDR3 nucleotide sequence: TGTGCCAGCAGTTTCAATTTAGCGGGGCTGTCCTACGAGCAGTACTTC. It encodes CASSFNLAGLSYEQYF.

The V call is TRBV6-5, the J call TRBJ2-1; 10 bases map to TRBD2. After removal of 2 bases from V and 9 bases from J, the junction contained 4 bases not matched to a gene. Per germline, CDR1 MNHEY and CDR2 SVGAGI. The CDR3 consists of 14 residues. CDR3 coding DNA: TGTGCCAGCAGTTACGCGGTAGCGGGAGGTGAGCAGTTCTTC. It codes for CASSYAVAGGEQFF.

The CDR3 nucleotides read TGTGCCAGCAGTTTAGGTTCACTGAGTACGCAGTATTTT. Residues: CASSLGSLSTQYF. The chain uses TRBV12-3 or TRBV12-4 and TRBJ2-3; D uncertain. The CDR3 length is 13 residues. V lost 1 base and J lost 8, with 10 bases in between.

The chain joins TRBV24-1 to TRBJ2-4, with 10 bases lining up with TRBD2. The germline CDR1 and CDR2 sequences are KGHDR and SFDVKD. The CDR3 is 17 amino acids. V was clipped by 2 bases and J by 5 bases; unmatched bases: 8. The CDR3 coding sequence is TGTGCCACCAGTGATTCCCGAGCGGGAGGGCTAGAAAACATTCAGTACTTC. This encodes CATSDSRAGGLENIQYF.

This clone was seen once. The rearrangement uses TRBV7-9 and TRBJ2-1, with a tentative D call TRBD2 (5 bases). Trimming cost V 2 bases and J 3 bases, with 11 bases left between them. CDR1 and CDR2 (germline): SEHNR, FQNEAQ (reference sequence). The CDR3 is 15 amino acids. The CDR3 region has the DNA TGTGCCAGCAGCTTACCCTTCCGGGGCTACAATGAGCAGTTCTTC. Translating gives CASSLPFRGYNEQFF.

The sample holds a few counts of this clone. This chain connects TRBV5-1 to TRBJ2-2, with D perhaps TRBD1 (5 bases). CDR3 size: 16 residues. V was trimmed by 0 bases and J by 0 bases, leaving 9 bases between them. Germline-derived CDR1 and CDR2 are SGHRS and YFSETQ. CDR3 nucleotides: TGCGCCAGCAGCTTGGCCCGACAGACGAACACCGGGGAGCTGTTTTTT. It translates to CASSLARQTNTGELFF.

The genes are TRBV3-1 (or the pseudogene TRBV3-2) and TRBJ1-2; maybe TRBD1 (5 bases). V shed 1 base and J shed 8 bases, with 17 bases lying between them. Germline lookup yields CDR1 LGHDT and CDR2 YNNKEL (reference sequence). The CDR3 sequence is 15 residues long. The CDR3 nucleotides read TGTGCCAGCAGCCAAGTGGTCGGCTCAAGGGGAGGCTACACCTTC. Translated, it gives CASSQVVGSRGGYTF.

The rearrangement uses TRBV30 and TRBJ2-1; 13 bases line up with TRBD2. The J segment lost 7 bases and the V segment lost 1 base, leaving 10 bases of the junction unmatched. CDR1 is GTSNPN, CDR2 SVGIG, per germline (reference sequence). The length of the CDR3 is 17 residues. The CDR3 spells CAWSGVFGLAGVNEQFF. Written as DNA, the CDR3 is TGTGCCTGGAGTGGCGTTTTCGGACTAGCGGGAGTTAATGAGCAGTTCTTC.

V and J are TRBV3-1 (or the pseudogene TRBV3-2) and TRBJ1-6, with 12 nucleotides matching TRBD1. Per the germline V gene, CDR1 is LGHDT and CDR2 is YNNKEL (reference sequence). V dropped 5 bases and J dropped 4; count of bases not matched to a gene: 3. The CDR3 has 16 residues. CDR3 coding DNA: TGTGCCAGCAGCTTGGGACAGGGGGCTTATAATTCACCCCTCCACTTT. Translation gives CASSLGQGAYNSPLHF.

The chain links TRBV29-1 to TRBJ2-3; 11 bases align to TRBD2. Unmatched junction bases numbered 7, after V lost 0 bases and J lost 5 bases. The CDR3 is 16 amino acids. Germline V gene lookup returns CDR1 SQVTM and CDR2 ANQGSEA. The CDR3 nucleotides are TGCAGCGTTGAAGATCCGTACGGACTAGCGGGAGATACGCAGTATTTT. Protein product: CSVEDPYGLAGDTQYF.

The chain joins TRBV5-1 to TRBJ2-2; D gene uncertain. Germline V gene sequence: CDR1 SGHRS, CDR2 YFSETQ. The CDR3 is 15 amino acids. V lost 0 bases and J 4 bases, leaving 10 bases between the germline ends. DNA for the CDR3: TGCGCCAGCAGCTTGGCCGTCACATCCACCGGGGAGCTGTTTTTT. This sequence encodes CASSLAVTSTGELFF. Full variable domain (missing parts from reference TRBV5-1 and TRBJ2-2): KAGVTQTPRYLIKTRGQQVTLSCSPISGHRSVSWYQQTPGQGLQFLFEYFSETQRNKGNFPGRFSGRQFSNSRSEMNVSTLELGDSALYLCASSLAVTSTGELFFGEGSRLTVL.

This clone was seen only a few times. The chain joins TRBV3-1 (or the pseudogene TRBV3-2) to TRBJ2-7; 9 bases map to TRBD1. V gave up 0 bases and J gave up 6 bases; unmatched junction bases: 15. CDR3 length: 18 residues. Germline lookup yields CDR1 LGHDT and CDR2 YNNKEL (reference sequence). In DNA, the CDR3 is TGTGCCAGCAGCCAAGATCGGGGACAGGGACCCCCAAGTACCGAGCAGTACTTC. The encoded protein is CASSQDRGQGPPSTEQYF.

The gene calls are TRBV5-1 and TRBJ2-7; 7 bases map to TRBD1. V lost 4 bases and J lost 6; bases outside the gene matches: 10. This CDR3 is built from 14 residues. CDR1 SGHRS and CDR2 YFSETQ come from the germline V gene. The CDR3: CASSSRDSLVEQYF. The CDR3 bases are TGCGCCAGCAGCAGCCGGGACAGCCTCGTCGAGCAGTACTTC. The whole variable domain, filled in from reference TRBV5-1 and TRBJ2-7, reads KAGVTQTPRYLIKTRGQQVTLSCSPISGHRSVSWYQQTPGQGLQFLFEYFSETQRNKGNFPGRFSGRQFSNSRSEMNVSTLELGDSALYLCASSSRDSLVEQYFGPGTRLTVT.

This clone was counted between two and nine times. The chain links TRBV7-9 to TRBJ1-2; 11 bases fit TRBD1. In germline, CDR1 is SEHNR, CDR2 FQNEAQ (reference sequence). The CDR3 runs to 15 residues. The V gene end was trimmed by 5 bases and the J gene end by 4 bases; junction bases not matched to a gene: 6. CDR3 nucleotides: TGTGCCAGCAGCAGGATGGGGACAGGGGGCTATGGCTACACCTTC. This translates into CASSRMGTGGYGYTF.

The CDR3 sequence: CASSVVGSTEAFF. As DNA, the CDR3 is TGTGCCAGCAGCGTAGTGGGGAGCACTGAAGCTTTCTTT. The V call is TRBV9, the J call TRBJ1-1, with no clear D. Germline loops: CDR1 SGDLS, CDR2 YYNGEE. Trimming shortened V by 0 bases and J by 4 bases, and 7 bases separated the two germline ends. The CDR3 spans 13 residues.

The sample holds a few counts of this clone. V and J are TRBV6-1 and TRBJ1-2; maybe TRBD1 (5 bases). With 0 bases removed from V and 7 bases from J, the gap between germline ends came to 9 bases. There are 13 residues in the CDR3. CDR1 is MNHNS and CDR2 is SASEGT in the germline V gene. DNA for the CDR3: TGTGCCAGCAGTGAAGCGCAGGGTCGTGGCTACACCTTC. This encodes CASSEAQGRGYTF.

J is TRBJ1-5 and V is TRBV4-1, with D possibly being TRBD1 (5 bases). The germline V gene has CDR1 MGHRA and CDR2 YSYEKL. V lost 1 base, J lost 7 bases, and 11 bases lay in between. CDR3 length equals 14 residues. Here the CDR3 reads CASSQGGAGQPQHF. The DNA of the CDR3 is TGCGCCAGCAGCCAAGGGGGCGCAGGACAGCCCCAGCATTTT.

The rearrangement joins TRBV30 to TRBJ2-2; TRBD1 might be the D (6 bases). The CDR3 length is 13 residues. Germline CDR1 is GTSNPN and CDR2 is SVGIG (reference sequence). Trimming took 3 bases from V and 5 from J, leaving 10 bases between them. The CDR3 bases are TGTGCCTGGAGGGGACAATCAACCGGGGAGCTGTTTTTT. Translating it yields CAWRGQSTGELFF.